This T cell receptor beta chain was sequenced in a study of spatial heterogeneity in lung cancer. As for time point: sample taken at primary tumor resection. Sequencing was performed on whole RNA extracted from tumor and nontumor lung tissue, or from frozen PBMC, and the material was left unsorted. The 70 or so donors had untreated early-stage non-small cell lung cancer. This clonotype was seen at least ten times. Antigen specificity is unknown. Study-wide results and limits: Resection saw ubiquitous expanded tumor TCRs appear in blood more than follow-up did.

The CDR3 totals 13 residues. Trimming at V came to 7 bases and at J to 4 bases, leaving 7 bases not matched to a gene. The V gene's germline CDR1 is SQVTM and CDR2 ANQGSEA. TCRdb called the 5' RACE reads again in MiXCR, with one record for every CDR3 protein. The sample comprises 50,000 to 65,000 distinct CDR3 sequences, approximately 7% of which are singletons, and about 3% rests with the top ten. Source: PBMCs, taken at surgery. J is TRBJ2-5 and V is TRBV29-1; 9 bases agree with TRBD2. The TCR originated in a female donor with early-stage non-small cell lung cancer. The CDR3 region is CSGGLAGGETQYF. The CDR3, as DNA: TGCAGCGGGGGACTAGCAGGAGGAGAGACCCAGTACTTC.